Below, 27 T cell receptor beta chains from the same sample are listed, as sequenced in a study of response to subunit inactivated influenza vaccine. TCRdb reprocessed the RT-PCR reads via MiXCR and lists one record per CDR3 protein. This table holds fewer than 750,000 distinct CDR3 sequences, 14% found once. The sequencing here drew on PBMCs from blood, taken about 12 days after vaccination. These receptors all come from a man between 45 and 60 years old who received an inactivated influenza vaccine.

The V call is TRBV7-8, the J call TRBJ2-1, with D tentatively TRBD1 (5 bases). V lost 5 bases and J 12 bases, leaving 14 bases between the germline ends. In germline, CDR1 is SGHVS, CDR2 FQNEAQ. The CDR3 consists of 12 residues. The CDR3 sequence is CASSESRVGQFF. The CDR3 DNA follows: TGTGCCAGCAGCGAATCCAGGGTGGGGCAGTTCTTC.

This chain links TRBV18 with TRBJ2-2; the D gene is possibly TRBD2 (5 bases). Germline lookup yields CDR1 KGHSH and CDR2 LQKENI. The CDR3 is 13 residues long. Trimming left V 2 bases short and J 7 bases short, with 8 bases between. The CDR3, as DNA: TGTGCCAGCTCACCAGCGGCGGGCGGGGAGCTGTTTTTT. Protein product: CASSPAAGGELFF.

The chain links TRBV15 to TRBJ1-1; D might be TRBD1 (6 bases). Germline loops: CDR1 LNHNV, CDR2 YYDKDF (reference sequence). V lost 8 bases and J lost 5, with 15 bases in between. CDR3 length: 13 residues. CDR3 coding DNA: TGTGCCACCGGGCAGGGGCGCGGGACTGAAGCTTTCTTT. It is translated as CATGQGRGTEAFF. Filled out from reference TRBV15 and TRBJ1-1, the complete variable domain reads DAMVIQNPRYQVTQFGKPVTLSCSQTLNHNVMYWYQQKSSQAPKLLFHYYDKDFNNEADTPDNFQSRRPNTSFCFLDIRSPGLGDTAMYLCATGQGRGTEAFFGQGTRLTVV.

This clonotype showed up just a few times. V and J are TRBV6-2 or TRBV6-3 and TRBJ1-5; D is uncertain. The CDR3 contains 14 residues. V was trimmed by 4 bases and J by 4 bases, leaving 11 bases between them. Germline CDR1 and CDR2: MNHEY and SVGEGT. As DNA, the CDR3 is TGTGCCAGCAGTTCCTCAGGCTGGAATCAGCCCCAGCATTTT. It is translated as CASSSSGWNQPQHF.

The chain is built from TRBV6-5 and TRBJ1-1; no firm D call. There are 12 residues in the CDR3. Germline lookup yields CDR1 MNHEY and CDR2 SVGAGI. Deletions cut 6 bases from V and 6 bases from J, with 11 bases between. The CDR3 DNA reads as TGTGCCAGCAGCATGGCCCGATCTGAAGCTTTCTTT. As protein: CASSMARSEAFF.

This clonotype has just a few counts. The CDR3 is CASRDTQDNSPLHF. The CDR3 DNA follows: TGCGCCAGCAGGGACACTCAAGACAATTCACCCCTCCACTTT. The chain recombines TRBV10-2 with TRBJ1-6; tentative D call: TRBD1 (5 bases). Germline CDR1 and CDR2: WSHSY and SAAADI. The germline V and J ends were trimmed by 6 bases and 7 bases, with 13 bases remaining between them. CDR3 length: 14 amino acids.

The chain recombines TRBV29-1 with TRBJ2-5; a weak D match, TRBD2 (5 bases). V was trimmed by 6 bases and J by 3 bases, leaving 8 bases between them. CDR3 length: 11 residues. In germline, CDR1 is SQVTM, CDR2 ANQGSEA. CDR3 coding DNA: TGCAGCGTCTCTAGCAAAGAGACCCAGTACTTC. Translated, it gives CSVSSKETQYF.

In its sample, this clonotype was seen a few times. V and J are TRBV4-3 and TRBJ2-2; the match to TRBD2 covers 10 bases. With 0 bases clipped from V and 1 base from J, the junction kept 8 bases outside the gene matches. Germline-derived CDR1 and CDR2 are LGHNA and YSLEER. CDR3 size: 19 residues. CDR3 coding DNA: TGCGCCAGCAGCCAAGATCGTCTAGCGGGGGCCTTGAACACCGGGGAGCTGTTTTTT. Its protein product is CASSQDRLAGALNTGELFF.

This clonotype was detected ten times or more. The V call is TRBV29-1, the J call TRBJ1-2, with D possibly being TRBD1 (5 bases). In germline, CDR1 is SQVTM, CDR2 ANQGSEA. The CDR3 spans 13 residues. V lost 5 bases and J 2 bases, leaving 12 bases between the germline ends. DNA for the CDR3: TGCAGCGTTAACACAGGATCGAACTATGGCTACACCTTC. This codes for CSVNTGSNYGYTF.

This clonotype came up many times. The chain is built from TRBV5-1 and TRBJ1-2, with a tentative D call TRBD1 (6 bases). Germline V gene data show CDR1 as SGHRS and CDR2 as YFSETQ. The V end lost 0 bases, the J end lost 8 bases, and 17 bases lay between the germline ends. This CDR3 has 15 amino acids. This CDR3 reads CASSLVLAGAEGYTF. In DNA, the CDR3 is TGCGCCAGCAGCTTGGTGCTCGCAGGGGCTGAGGGCTACACCTTC.

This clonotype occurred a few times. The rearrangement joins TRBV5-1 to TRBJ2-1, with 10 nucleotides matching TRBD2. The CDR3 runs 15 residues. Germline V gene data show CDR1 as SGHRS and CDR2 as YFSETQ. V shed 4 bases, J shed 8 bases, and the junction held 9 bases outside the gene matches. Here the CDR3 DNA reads TGCGCCAGCAGCAATCTAGCGGGGGCCGGCGATGAGCAGTTCTTC. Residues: CASSNLAGAGDEQFF.

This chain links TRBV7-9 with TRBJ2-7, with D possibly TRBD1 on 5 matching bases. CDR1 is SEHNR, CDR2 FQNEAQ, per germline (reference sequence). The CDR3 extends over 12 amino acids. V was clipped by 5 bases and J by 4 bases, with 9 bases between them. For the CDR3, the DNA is TGTGCCAGCAGCACAGACAGATACGAGCAGTACTTC. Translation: CASSTDRYEQYF.

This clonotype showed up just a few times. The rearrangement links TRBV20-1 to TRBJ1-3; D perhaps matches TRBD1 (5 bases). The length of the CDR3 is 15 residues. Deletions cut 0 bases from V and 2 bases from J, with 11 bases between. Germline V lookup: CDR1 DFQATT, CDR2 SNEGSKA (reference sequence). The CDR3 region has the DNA TGCAGTGCTAGAGATCGCCGGGACGCTGGAAACACCATATATTTT. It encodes CSARDRRDAGNTIYF.

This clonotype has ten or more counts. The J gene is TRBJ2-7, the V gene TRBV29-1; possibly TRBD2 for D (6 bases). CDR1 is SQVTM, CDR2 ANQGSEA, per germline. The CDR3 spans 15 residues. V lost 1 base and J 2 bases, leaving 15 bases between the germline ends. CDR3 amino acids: CSVEGRDFGTYEQYF. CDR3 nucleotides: TGCAGCGTTGAAGGCCGGGACTTTGGGACCTACGAGCAGTACTTC.

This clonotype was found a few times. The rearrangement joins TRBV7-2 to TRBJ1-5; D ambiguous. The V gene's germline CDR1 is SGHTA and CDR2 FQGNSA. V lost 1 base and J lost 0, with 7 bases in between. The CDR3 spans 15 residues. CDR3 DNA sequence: TGTGCCAGCAGCTTAGAAACGGCTAGCAATCAGCCCCAGCATTTT. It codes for CASSLETASNQPQHF.

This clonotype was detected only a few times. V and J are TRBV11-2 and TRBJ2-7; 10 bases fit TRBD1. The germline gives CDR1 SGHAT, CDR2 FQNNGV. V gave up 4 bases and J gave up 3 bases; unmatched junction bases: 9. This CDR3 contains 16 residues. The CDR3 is CASSSNKGQGIYEQYF. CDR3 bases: TGTGCCAGCAGCTCAAATAAGGGACAGGGGATCTACGAGCAGTACTTC.

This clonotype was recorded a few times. This CDR3 is CASSSLSYNEQFF. CDR3 nucleotides: TGTGCCAGCAGTTCTCTCTCCTACAATGAGCAGTTCTTC. The gene calls are TRBV6-5 and TRBJ2-1; D is unclear. The V and J ends lost 4 bases and 0 bases respectively, with 4 bases between them. Germline V gene data show CDR1 as MNHEY and CDR2 as SVGAGI. The CDR3 covers 13 residues.

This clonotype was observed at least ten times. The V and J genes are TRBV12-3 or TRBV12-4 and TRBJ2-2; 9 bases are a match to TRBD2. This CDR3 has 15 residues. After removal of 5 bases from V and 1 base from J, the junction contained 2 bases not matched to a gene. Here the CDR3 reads CASSTTSGNTGELFF. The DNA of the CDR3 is TGTGCCAGCAGTACGACTAGCGGGAACACCGGGGAGCTGTTTTTT.

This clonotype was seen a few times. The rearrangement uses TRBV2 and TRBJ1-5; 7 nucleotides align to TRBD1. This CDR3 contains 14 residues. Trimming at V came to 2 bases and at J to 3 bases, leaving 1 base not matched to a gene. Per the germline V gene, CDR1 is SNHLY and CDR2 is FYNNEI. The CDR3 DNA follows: TGTGCCAGCAGTGAACAGGGGGTCAATCAGCCCCAGCATTTT. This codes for CASSEQGVNQPQHF.

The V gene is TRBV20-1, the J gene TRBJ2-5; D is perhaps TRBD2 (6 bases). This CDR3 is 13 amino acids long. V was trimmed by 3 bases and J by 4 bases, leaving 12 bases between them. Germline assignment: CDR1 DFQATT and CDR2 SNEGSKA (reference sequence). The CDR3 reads CSARWRARETQYF. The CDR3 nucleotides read TGCAGTGCTAGGTGGAGGGCCAGAGAGACCCAGTACTTC.

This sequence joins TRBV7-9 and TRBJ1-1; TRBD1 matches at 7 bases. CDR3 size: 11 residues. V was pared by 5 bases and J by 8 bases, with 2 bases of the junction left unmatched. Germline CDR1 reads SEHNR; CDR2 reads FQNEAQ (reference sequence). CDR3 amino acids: CASSRTGEAFF. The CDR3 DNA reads TGTGCCAGCAGCAGGACAGGCGAAGCTTTCTTT.

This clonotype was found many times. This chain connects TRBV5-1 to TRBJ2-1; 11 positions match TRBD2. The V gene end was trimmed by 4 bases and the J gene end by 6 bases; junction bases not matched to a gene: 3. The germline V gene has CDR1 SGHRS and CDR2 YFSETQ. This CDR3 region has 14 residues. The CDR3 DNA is TGCGCCAGCAGCGTAGCGGGGGGGACCAATGAGCAGTTCTTC. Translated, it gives CASSVAGGTNEQFF.

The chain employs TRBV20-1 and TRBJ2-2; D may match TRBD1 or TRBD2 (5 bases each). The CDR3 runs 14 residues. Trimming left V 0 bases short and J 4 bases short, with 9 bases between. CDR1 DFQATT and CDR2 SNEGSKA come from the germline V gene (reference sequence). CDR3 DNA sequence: TGCAGTGCTAGAGACCCAGGGAGCACCGGGGAGCTGTTTTTT. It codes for CSARDPGSTGELFF.

CDR3 protein: CSARDRQRVSYEQYF. The CDR3 bases are TGCAGTGCTAGAGATAGACAGCGAGTCTCCTACGAGCAGTACTTC. This sequence joins TRBV20-1 and TRBJ2-7, with D maybe TRBD1 (5 bases). Germline assignment: CDR1 DFQATT and CDR2 SNEGSKA (reference sequence). V lost 0 bases and J lost 0, with 12 bases in between. There are 15 residues in the CDR3.

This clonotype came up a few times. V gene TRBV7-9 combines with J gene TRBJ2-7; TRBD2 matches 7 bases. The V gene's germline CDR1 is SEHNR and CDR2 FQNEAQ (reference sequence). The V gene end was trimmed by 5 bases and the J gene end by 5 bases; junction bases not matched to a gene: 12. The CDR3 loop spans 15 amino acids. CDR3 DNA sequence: TGTGCCAGCAGCCCTACCGGGGGGAAGGATAACGAGCAGTACTTC. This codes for CASSPTGGKDNEQYF.

CDR3 protein: CASSFPTNKNTEAFF. DNA for the CDR3: TGTGCCAGCAGTTTCCCGACGAATAAGAACACTGAAGCTTTCTTT. V is TRBV12-3 or TRBV12-4 and J is TRBJ1-1; no firm D call. V lost 3 bases and J 1 base, leaving 12 bases between the germline ends. The CDR3 is 15 amino acids.

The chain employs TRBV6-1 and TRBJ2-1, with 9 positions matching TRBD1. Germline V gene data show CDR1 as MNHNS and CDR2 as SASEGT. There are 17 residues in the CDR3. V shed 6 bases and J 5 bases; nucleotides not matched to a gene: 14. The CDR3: CASSPGTGWYRDNEQFF. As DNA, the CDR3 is TGTGCCAGCAGCCCCGGGACAGGGTGGTATAGAGACAATGAGCAGTTCTTC.